These T cell receptor beta chains were read from a single sample in a study of naive and memory T cell subsets. TCRdb re-analysed the UMI-ligation and nested PCR reads in MiXCR, keeping a single row per CDR3 protein. The sample consists of over 110,000 distinct CDR3 sequences, approximately 21% of them appearing once. Sequences were obtained from naive CD8+ T cells from blood. These receptors all stem from a human donor in good health. The CDR3 runs from the conserved cysteine through the conserved F or W. The order of the fields is V gene, D gene, clone size, J gene, CDR3 DNA, CDR3 protein. D genes are given only for firm matches. Rows may omit the clone size; those that give it use once, few, many or a size class.

TRBV11-1,NA,few,TRBJ2-5,TGTGCCAGCAGCCCGGCCGTGGCACAAGAGACCCAGTACTTC,CASSPAVAQETQYF
TRBV7-6,NA,NA,TRBJ2-1,TGTGCCAGCAGCTTAAATCCCCGGTCCACCTACAATGAGCAGTTCTTC,CASSLNPRSTYNEQFF
TRBV10-1,NA,NA,TRBJ2-3,TGCGCCAGCAGCCAGGATGACGGGCGTATCACAGATACGCAGTATTTT,CASSQDDGRITDTQYF
TRBV7-3,NA,few,TRBJ2-1,TGTGCCAGCAGCTTCGATAGCGGTAGCTCCTACAATGAGCAGTTCTTC,CASSFDSGSSYNEQFF
TRBV19,TRBD1,NA,TRBJ2-7,TGTGCCAGTAGTATTACGACAGGGGGTTACGAGCAGTACTTC,CASSITTGGYEQYF
TRBV7-8,NA,NA,TRBJ2-7,TGTGCCAGCAGCTTAAATGACTACTCCTACGAGCAGTACTTC,CASSLNDYSYEQYF
TRBV12-5,NA,NA,TRBJ2-6,TGTGCTAGTGGTCTGGACAACTCTGGGGCCAACGTCCTGACTTTC,CASGLDNSGANVLTF
TRBV28,NA,few,TRBJ1-5,TGTGCCAGCAGAGGGGGTCAGCCCCAGCATTTT,CASRGGQPQHF
TRBV19,TRBD2,NA,TRBJ2-1,TGTGCCAGTAGCGTGAGTCTAGCGGGGGCTCCCAATGAGCAGTTCTTC,CASSVSLAGAPNEQFF
TRBV7-9,TRBD1,few,TRBJ2-5,TGTGCCAGCAGCTGGGGACAGGAGTCAGAAGAGACCCAGTACTTC,CASSWGQESEETQYF
TRBV9,NA,NA,TRBJ1-1,TGTGCCAGCAGCGTAGGGGGAGGGGACACTGAAGCTTTCTTT,CASSVGGGDTEAFF
TRBV6-2/TRBV6-3,TRBD2,NA,TRBJ2-3,TGTGCCAGCAGTTACTCTCCTAGCGGGAGATTTGAGTCGGCGGCAGATACGCAGTATTTT,CASSYSPSGRFESAADTQYF
TRBV29-1,TRBD2,NA,TRBJ2-2,TGCAGCGTTGAAGATCGGGGGGATCGGACCGGGGAGCTGTTTTTT,CSVEDRGDRTGELFF
TRBV28,NA,many,TRBJ1-1,TGTGCCAGCAGTTTTAAGGTGAACACTGAAGCTTTCTTT,CASSFKVNTEAFF
TRBV3-1,NA,NA,TRBJ2-1,TGTGCCAGCAGCCAAGATGGAGGGATGGGGAACAATGAGCAGTTCTTC,CASSQDGGMGNNEQFF
TRBV29-1,TRBD2,few,TRBJ2-7,TGCAGCGCCACCGGGACTAGCCTCTACGAGCAGTACTTC,CSATGTSLYEQYF
TRBV6-2/TRBV6-3,TRBD1,NA,TRBJ1-1,TGTGCCAGCAGTGCTACGGATCCGGGACAGAGAAACACTGAAGCTTTCTTT,CASSATDPGQRNTEAFF
TRBV7-9,TRBD2,NA,TRBJ2-1,TGTGCCAGCAGCTTAGCCACCGGGACTACCAATGAGCAGTTCTTC,CASSLATGTTNEQFF
TRBV6-2/TRBV6-3,TRBD2,NA,TRBJ2-7,TGTGCCAGCACAGGACTAGCGGGAGTCTACGAGCAGTACTTC,CASTGLAGVYEQYF
TRBV15,NA,NA,TRBJ2-2,TGTGCCACCAGCAGAGTCCCGAACACCGGGGAGCTGTTTTTT,CATSRVPNTGELFF
TRBV7-9,NA,NA,TRBJ2-7,TGTGCCAGCAGTCCAGCCGGGGCTCCCCACGAGCAGTACTTC,CASSPAGAPHEQYF
TRBV7-8,NA,NA,TRBJ1-5,TGTGCCAGCAGCTTAGCGCAAAAGGACAGACGCAATCAGCCCCAGCATTTT,CASSLAQKDRRNQPQHF
TRBV14,NA,NA,TRBJ1-2,TGTGCCAGCAGCCAAGATGGGTATGGCTACACCTTC,CASSQDGYGYTF
TRBV29-1,NA,few,TRBJ2-3,TGCAGCGTTGAGTGGGCAGGGGTCGATACGCAGTATTTT,CSVEWAGVDTQYF
TRBV5-4,NA,NA,TRBJ2-7,TGTGCCAGCACGACCGGACCACAAGGAGAGCAGTACTTC,CASTTGPQGEQYF
TRBV29-1,NA,many,TRBJ1-4,TGCAGCGTTGCAGTGAGCGAAAAACTGTTTTTT,CSVAVSEKLFF
TRBV29-1,NA,few,TRBJ2-4,TGCAGCGTTAAACAGCCTTCAAACATTCAGTACTTC,CSVKQPSNIQYF
TRBV5-1,NA,few,TRBJ2-3,TGCGCCAGCAGCTTTTCCTGGGCCCCCGATACGCAGTATTTT,CASSFSWAPDTQYF
TRBV9,TRBD1,NA,TRBJ1-4,TGTGCCAGCAGCGCATCCGGGACAGGGGATGAAAAACTGTTTTTT,CASSASGTGDEKLFF
TRBV21-1,NA,NA,TRBJ1-5,TGTGCCAGCAGCAAATTGAGTCAGGGAGGTCAGCCCCAGCATTTT,CASSKLSQGGQPQHF
TRBV5-1,TRBD1,NA,TRBJ2-7,TGCGCCAGCAGCCGGGGGACAGGGGCTGTCTACGAGCAGTACTTC,CASSRGTGAVYEQYF
TRBV12-3/TRBV12-4,NA,NA,TRBJ1-1,TGTGCCAGCACCTTGGGGGGGTCCGGGACTGAAGCTTTCTTT,CASTLGGSGTEAFF
TRBV9,TRBD2,few,TRBJ2-4,TGTGCCAGCAGCTCGGGACTAGCGGGAGAGGTTTGGGACATTCAGTACTTC,CASSSGLAGEVWDIQYF
TRBV29-1,NA,many,TRBJ2-7,TGCAGCGTGGAGGACGGGAAAGGATACGAGCAGTACTTC,CSVEDGKGYEQYF
TRBV28,NA,NA,TRBJ2-3,TGTGCCAGCAGTTTATCATCAGGGTTGGATACGCAGTATTTT,CASSLSSGLDTQYF
TRBV9,NA,few,TRBJ1-1,TGTGCCAGCAGCACGTATGACGACACTGAAGCTTTCTTT,CASSTYDDTEAFF
TRBV27,NA,few,TRBJ2-4,TGTGCCAGCAGTTTAGACAGGAAAAACATTCAGTACTTC,CASSLDRKNIQYF
TRBV20-1,NA,NA,TRBJ1-5,TGCAGTGCTAGTCCCACCGACAGTCTCGGTCAGCCCCAGCATTTT,CSASPTDSLGQPQHF
TRBV13,NA,few,TRBJ2-7,TGTGCCAGCAGGGCCGGGACTGCCTACGAGCAGTACTTC,CASRAGTAYEQYF
TRBV6-1,NA,few,TRBJ1-5,TGTGCCAGCAGTGATTGGGCCCCCCAGCAGCCCCAGCATTTT,CASSDWAPQQPQHF
TRBV24-1,TRBD1,once,TRBJ1-3,TGTGCCACCAGTGATTTTCGCAGGGGGAACGGAAACACCATATATTTT,CATSDFRRGNGNTIYF
TRBV6-5,TRBD1,few,TRBJ2-1,TGTGCCAGCAGTTCCATCGCCGGGACAGGGGTGTACAATGAGCAGTTCTTC,CASSSIAGTGVYNEQFF
TRBV29-1,TRBD1,NA,TRBJ2-5,TGCAGCGTTGTACCCCTGGGACAGTCGATAGAGACCCAGTACTTC,CSVVPLGQSIETQYF
TRBV5-4,TRBD1,NA,TRBJ1-1,TGTGCCAGCAGCCTCCCCGGACAGGCCACTGAAGCTTTCTTT,CASSLPGQATEAFF
TRBV20-1,NA,few,TRBJ2-7,TGCAGTGCTAGAAGACAGGCGGCCTACGAGCAGTACTTC,CSARRQAAYEQYF
TRBV5-1,TRBD1,few,TRBJ2-1,TGCGCCAGCAGCTTGACAGGGGATCATGAGCAGTTCTTC,CASSLTGDHEQFF